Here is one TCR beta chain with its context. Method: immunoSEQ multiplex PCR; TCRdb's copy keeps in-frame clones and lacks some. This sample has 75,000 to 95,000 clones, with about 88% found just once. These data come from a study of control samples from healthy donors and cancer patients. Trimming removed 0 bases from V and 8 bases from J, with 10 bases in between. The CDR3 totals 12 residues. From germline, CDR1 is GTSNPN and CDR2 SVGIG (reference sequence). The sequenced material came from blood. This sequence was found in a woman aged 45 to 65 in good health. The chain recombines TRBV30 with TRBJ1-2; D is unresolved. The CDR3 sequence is CAWSVAVSGYTF. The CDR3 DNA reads TGTGCCTGGAGTGTAGCAGTATCGGGCTACACCTTC.